A selection of T cell receptor beta chains follows, all from one sample in a study of vaccination and CD4 T cells after COVID-19. TCRdb re-derived calls from the PCR reads in MiXCR, one entry per CDR3 protein. Among about 9,100 distinct CDR3 sequences listed, around 60% were seen once. No antigens are known for them. Sequenced material: CD4+ T cells from blood, cultured in vitro. The receptors were gathered from a human donor who had recovered from COVID-19. The CDR3 runs from the conserved cysteine through the conserved F or W. A D gene is named only where the DNA matches it firmly.

cdr3_aa,d_call,v_call
CASRKQGANQPQHF,TRBD1,TRBV28
CSASNRGQNYGYTF,TRBD1,TRBV20-1
CASSGGLAGGYNEQFF,TRBD2,TRBV6-1
CASMRSQGTYGYTF,.,TRBV19
CASSDSIIEGVNGYTF,.,TRBV6-4
CASQVNRNSYGYTF,.,TRBV2
CASRGQGDYGYTF,TRBD1,TRBV19
CASRPGQAVNYGYTF,TRBD1,TRBV6-1
CASAKTGRRSPLHF,.,TRBV25-1
CASSVVTTGELFF,.,TRBV2
CASSPRGNQPQHF,TRBD1,TRBV6-2/TRBV6-3
CATSDSVRQGNTIYF,.,TRBV24-1
CASSIRVRDTDTQYF,.,TRBV19
CASSLGRGQPLGDGYTF,.,TRBV7-2
CAWNRGEETQYF,TRBD1,TRBV30
CASSQGVDRWEAFF,TRBD1,TRBV2
CASSLRGVEGGGETEAFF,.,TRBV12-3/TRBV12-4
CATSRGGQGYEQYF,TRBD1,TRBV15
CASSTRTSYTGELFF,.,TRBV5-4
CAIIGARGTEAFF,.,TRBV10-3
CASSLMAPGQGAEQYF,TRBD1,TRBV11-2
CATGRADQETQYF,.,TRBV19
CASSPPTGDTQYF,.,TRBV18
CASSEGGHYGYTF,.,TRBV6-1
CASSLVSWTGDYEQYF,TRBD1,TRBV7-9
CASSIAWGTGLTGELFF,TRBD1,TRBV19
CASSWGGRGNQPQHF,.,TRBV28
CASSLGDQWNTEAFF,.,TRBV11-3
CASSPGQGGETQYF,TRBD1,TRBV5-1
CASRGSKNIQYF,.,TRBV2
CASSVATGSYGYTF,.,TRBV9
CASSNSPTEAFF,.,TRBV2
CSAREAGVADTQYF,TRBD2,TRBV20-1
CASSQGGTKNTEAFF,.,TRBV7-6
CASSQRAKGDTQYF,.,TRBV27
CASSPLRGTYNEQFF,TRBD2,TRBV18
CASSKGHPRSTEAFF,.,TRBV12-3/TRBV12-4
CASSQDSSNQPQHF,.,TRBV7-2
CASSLSGFGGDEAFF,.,TRBV12-3/TRBV12-4
CASSLGPSQETQYF,.,TRBV11-3
CASSPGGPGKDTQYF,.,TRBV6-1
CASSQIVGNSPLHF,.,TRBV4-3
CSASRPAGQIYEQYF,.,TRBV20-1
CASSGQGDYYGYTF,TRBD1,TRBV6-2/TRBV6-3
CASSKQGSEQFF,.,TRBV27
CATAPGTANETQYF,.,TRBV6-1
CASSLNGDRGAEAFF,TRBD1,TRBV7-3
CASWGSPNTEAFF,.,TRBV28
CASRTPGVTGELFF,.,TRBV28
CATSRLPGTGSYEQYF,TRBD1,TRBV15
CASSLGASFGSEQFF,.,TRBV7-6
CAWSAGTGSQYEQYF,TRBD1,TRBV30
CASRLTSNQPQHF,.,TRBV27
CASSLARWVAGYTF,.,TRBV7-2
CASSEVSGRVGEQFF,TRBD2,TRBV2
CASKSDRMGRSSGANVLTF,.,TRBV6-1
CASSLAILRVNTEAFF,.,TRBV5-1
CASSIFGQGFYGYTF,TRBD1,TRBV19
CASSYRAGSTDTQYF,.,TRBV6-2/TRBV6-3
CASSLYTAPNTEAFF,.,TRBV7-9